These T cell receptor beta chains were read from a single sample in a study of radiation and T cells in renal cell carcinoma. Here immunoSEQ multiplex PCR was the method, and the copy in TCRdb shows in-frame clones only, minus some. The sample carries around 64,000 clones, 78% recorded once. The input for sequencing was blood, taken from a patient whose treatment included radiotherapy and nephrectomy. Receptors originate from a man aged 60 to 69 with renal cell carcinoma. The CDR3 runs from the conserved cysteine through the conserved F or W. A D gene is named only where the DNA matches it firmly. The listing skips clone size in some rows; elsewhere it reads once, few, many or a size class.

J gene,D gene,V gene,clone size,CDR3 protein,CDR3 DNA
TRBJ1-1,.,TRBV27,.,CASSLSRAENTEAFF,TGTGCCAGCAGTTTATCGAGGGCAGAGAACACTGAAGCTTTCTTT
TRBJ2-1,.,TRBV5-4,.,CASSFPRLGSSYNEQFF,TGTGCCAGCAGCTTCCCGAGACTAGGGAGCTCCTACAATGAGCAGTTCTTC
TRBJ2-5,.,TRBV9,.,CASSFRDNQETQYF,TGTGCCAGCAGCTTCCGGGACAACCAAGAGACCCAGTACTTC
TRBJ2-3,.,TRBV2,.,CASSPLTGSTDTQYF,TGTGCCAGCAGCCCCTTGACGGGGAGCACAGATACGCAGTATTTT
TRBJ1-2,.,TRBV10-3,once,CAISEWGAAALGANYGYTF,TGTGCCATCAGTGAGTGGGGGGCCGCCGCGTTGGGTGCTAACTATGGCTACACCTTC
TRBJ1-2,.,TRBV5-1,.,CASSSQGSYGYTF,TGCGCCAGCAGCTCACAGGGTTCCTATGGCTACACCTTC
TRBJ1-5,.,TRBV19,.,CASSLLGEQPQHF,TGTGCCAGTAGTTTGTTGGGGGAGCAGCCCCAGCATTTT
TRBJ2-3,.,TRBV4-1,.,CASSQATVGADTQYF,TGCGCCAGCAGCCAAGCCACGGTAGGGGCAGATACGCAGTATTTT
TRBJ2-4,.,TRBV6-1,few,CASRPSLQGANIQYF,TGTGCCAGCAGGCCCTCTTTACAGGGTGCGAACATTCAGTACTTC
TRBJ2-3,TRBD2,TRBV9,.,CASSDLPGLAGSDTQYF,TGTGCCAGCAGCGACCTCCCGGGACTAGCGGGGTCAGATACGCAGTATTTT